The T cell receptor (beta chain) under discussion was sequenced for a study of blood T cells in healthy people across ages. This clonotype was detected only a few times. The CDR3 is 17 residues long. The germline V gene encodes CDR1 SNHLY and CDR2 FYNNEI. V lost 5 bases and J lost 1; bases outside the gene matches: 12. A second PCR, run for roughly 7 to 12 cycles, used a sample-barcoded 5' primer plus a J-beta primer mix. MiXCR, applied by TCRdb to the 5' RACE reads, yields one record per CDR3 protein. The repertoire holds nearly 800,000 distinct CDR3 sequences, around 25% seen once, with under 4.5% in the top ten. These data were likewise used in another study, on T cells of mothers and their children.

The sequenced material came from blood. This clonotype was sampled from a boy younger than 18 in good health. V gene TRBV2 combines with J gene TRBJ2-5, with 8 bases identical to TRBD1. CDR3 in amino acids: CASSHGQGFGIQETQYF. As DNA, the CDR3 is TGTGCCAGCAGTCACGGACAGGGCTTTGGTATCCAAGAGACCCAGTACTTC.